What follows are 8 T cell receptor beta chains derived from one specimen sequenced in a study of cytomegalovirus exposure and HLA in healthy donors (dated by TCRdb to about 2017). The protocol used for the library was the immunoSEQ multiplex PCR assay. A mixture of 60 forward primers for TCR Vbeta segments and 13 reverse primers for TCR Jbeta segments was used in the multiplex PCR. Imported from immuneACCESS, the table was reduced by TCRdb to in-frame sequences with V and J called. These copies leave out some clones; in studies compared against another copy, an unresolved V gene accounts for under half, and the cause of the remainder is not known. This sample gives approximately 120,000 clones in total; less than 85% of them show up just once. Around 20% of the sample comes from the top ten. Sequenced input: PBMCs. These receptors were taken from a young man in good health and CMV-seropositive.

The V and J genes are TRBV9 and TRBJ1-2; a weak D match, TRBD1 (6 bases). The CDR3 consists of 13 residues. Trimming took off 3 bases at V and 4 bases at J, with 10 bases between the two ends. The V gene's germline CDR1 is SGDLS and CDR2 YYNGEE. The CDR3 reads CASSGGGFYGYTF. The CDR3 DNA reads TGTGCCAGCAGCGGAGGGGGATTCTATGGCTACACCTTC.

In this sample, this clone turned up a few times. The chain combines TRBV7-3 with TRBJ2-2; 10 nucleotides line up with TRBD2. Germline CDR1 reads SGHTA; CDR2 reads FQGTGA. CDR3 size: 16 residues. Trimming removed 5 bases from V and 3 bases from J; junction bases left unmatched: 6. The CDR3 sequence: CASSTIAGGHTGELFF. The CDR3 bases are TGTGCCAGCAGCACCATAGCGGGGGGCCACACCGGGGAGCTGTTTTTT.

The chain joins TRBV23-1 to TRBJ2-2; 13 bases agree with TRBD2. TRBV23-1 is noted as an ORF with a role that remains uncertain. Losses at the gene ends were 4 bases for V and 6 bases for J; bases not matched to a gene: 5. This CDR3 comprises 16 residues. CDR3: CASSPGLAGVAGELFF. The CDR3 nucleotides read TGCGCCAGCAGTCCCGGACTAGCGGGGGTGGCCGGGGAGCTGTTTTTT.

V gene TRBV9 combines with J gene TRBJ1-1; a possible D gene is TRBD1 (6 bases). The CDR3 is made up of 13 amino acids. The ends were cut back, 3 bases at V and 3 bases at J, with 9 bases in the middle. Germline V gives CDR1 SGDLS, CDR2 YYNGEE. In DNA, the CDR3 is TGTGCCAGCAGCGAGGGGGGGTACACTGAAGCTTTCTTT. This translates into CASSEGGYTEAFF.

Only one count was recorded for this clone. The CDR3 coding sequence is TGTGCCAGCAGCTTTGGGGAGGGGTGGCCGCCTGAGCAGTTCTTC. Protein sequence: CASSFGEGWPPEQFF. The rearrangement joins TRBV7-9 to TRBJ2-1; TRBD2 matches 7 bases. J gave up 9 bases and V 3 bases, and 11 bases lay outside the gene matches. The CDR3 has 15 amino acids. Germline CDR1 is SEHNR and CDR2 is FQNEAQ (reference sequence).

The genes are TRBV9 and TRBJ2-3, with 9 bases aligning to TRBD2. Germline assignment: CDR1 SGDLS and CDR2 YYNGEE. Losses at the gene ends were 5 bases for V and 6 bases for J; bases not matched to a gene: 16. The length of the CDR3 is 17 residues. In DNA, the CDR3 is TGTGCCAGCAGTAATACGGGGGCGGGGGGGCCTGGTGATACGCAGTATTTT. This translates into CASSNTGAGGPGDTQYF.

The chain has TRBV11-3 and TRBJ2-2; D is perhaps TRBD1 (6 bases). Germline-derived CDR1 and CDR2 are SGHNT and YENEEA. Trimming removed 5 bases from V and 0 bases from J, with 13 bases in between. CDR3 size: 16 residues. CDR3 DNA sequence: TGTGCCAGCAGCCCTACCGGACAGACGAACACCGGGGAGCTGTTTTTT. It yields the protein CASSPTGQTNTGELFF.

This CDR3 is CASSLGEGGATEAFF. In nucleotides, the CDR3 is TGTGCCAGCAGCTTAGGCGAAGGGGGTGCCACTGAAGCTTTCTTT. The chain joins TRBV7-6 to TRBJ1-1, with a tentative D call TRBD1 (6 bases). Looked up from germline, CDR1 is SGHVS and CDR2 is FNYEAQ. Trimming stripped 1 base from V and 4 bases from J, with 13 bases between. The CDR3 has 15 amino acids.